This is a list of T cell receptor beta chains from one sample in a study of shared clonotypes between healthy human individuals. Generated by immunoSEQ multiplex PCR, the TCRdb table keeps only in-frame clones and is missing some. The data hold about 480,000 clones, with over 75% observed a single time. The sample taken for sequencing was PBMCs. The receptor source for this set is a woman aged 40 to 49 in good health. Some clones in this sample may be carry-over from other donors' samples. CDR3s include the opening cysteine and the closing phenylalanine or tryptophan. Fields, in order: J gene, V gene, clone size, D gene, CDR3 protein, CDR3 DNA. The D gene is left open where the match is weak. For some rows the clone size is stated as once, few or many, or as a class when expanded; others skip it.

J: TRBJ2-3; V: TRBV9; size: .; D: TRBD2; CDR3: CASKASGNVDTQYF; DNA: TGTGCCAGCAAGGCTAGCGGGAATGTAGATACGCAGTATTTT
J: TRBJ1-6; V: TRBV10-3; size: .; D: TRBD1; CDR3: CATLGQGNSPLHF; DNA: TGTGCCACCTTAGGACAGGGAAATTCACCCCTCCACTTT
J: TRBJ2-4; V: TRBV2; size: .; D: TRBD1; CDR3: CASFGQGASHKNIQYF; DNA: TGTGCCAGTTTTGGACAGGGGGCTTCACACAAAAACATTCAGTACTTC
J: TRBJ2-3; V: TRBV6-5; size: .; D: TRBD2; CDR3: CASSIQGLGPDTQYF; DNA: TGTGCCAGCAGTATACAGGGACTAGGCCCAGATACGCAGTATTTT
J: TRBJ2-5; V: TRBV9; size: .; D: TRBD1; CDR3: CASSAGGQGRETQYF; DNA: TGTGCCAGCAGCGCTGGGGGACAGGGCCGGGAGACCCAGTACTTC
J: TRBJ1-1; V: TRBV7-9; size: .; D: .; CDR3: CASSQQNTEAFF; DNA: TGTGCCAGCAGCCAACAGAACACTGAAGCTTTCTTT
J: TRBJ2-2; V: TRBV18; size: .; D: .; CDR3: CASSLSVANTGELFF; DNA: TGTGCCAGCTCACTTAGCGTCGCGAACACCGGGGAGCTGTTTTTT
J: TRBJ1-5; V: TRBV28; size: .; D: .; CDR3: CASSLRAEYSNQPQHF; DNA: TGTGCCAGCAGTCTACGTGCGGAATATAGCAATCAGCCCCAGCATTTT
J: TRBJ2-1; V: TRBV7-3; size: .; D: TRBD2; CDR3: CASSPTSGSYNEQFF; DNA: TGTGCCAGCAGCCCAACTAGCGGGAGCTACAATGAGCAGTTCTTC
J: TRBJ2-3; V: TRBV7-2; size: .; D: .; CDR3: CASSLWADTQYF; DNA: TGTGCCAGCAGCTTATGGGCAGATACGCAGTATTTT
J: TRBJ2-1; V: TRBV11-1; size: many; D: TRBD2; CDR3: CASSLASGRAYNEQFF; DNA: TGTGCCAGCAGCTTAGCAAGCGGGAGGGCCTACAATGAGCAGTTCTTC
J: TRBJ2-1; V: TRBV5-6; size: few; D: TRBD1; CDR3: CASSLTPGQGGNEQFF; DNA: TGTGCCAGCAGCTTGACCCCGGGACAGGGCGGCAATGAGCAGTTCTTC
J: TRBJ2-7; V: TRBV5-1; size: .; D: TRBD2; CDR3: CASSSPVGGGSYEQYF; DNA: TGCGCCAGCAGCTCCCCGGTGGGGGGGGGCTCCTACGAGCAGTACTTC
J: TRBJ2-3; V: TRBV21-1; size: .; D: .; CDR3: CASSKGRRTQYF; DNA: TGTGCCAGCAGCAAAGGACGCCGTACGCAGTATTTT
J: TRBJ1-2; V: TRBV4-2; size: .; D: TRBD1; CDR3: CASSQGEGASYGYTF; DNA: TGTGCCAGCAGCCAAGGGGAGGGGGCGAGCTATGGCTACACCTTC
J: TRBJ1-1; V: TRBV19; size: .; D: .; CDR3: CASSTRWGASTTEAFF; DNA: TGTGCCAGTAGTACCCGTTGGGGGGCTTCCACCACTGAAGCTTTCTTT
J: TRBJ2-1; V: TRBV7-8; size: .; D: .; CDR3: CASSLGSLEQFF; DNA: TGTGCCAGCAGCTTAGGATCCCTCGAGCAGTTCTTC
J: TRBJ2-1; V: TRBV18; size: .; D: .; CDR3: CASSPSGTINEQFF; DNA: TGTGCCAGCTCACCATCCGGGACAATCAATGAGCAGTTCTTC
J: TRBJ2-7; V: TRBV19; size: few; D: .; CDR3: CASSINEGSEQYF; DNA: TGTGCCAGTAGTATAAATGAGGGATCCGAGCAGTACTTC
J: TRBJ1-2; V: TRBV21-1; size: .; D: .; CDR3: CASSKFPRGSRGLYGYTF; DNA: TGTGCCAGCAGCAAATTCCCACGAGGGAGCAGGGGGCTCTATGGCTACACCTTC
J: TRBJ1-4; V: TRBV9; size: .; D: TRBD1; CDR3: CASSPSTGGEKLFF; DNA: TGTGCCAGCAGCCCCAGTACAGGGGGTGAAAAACTGTTTTTT
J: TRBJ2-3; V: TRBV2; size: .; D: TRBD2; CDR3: CASSEQGGRITDTQYF; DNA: TGTGCCAGCAGTGAACAGGGCGGGAGGATCACAGATACGCAGTATTTT
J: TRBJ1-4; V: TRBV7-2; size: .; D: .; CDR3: CASSSPRDTNEKLFF; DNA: TGTGCCAGCAGCTCCCCCCGGGACACTAATGAAAAACTGTTTTTT
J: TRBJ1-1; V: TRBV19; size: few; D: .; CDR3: CASRGQLKGSTEAFF; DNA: TGTGCCAGTAGAGGACAGTTAAAGGGGTCGACTGAAGCTTTCTTT
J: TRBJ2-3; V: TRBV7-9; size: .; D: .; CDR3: CASSLQASTDTQYF; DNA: TGTGCCAGCAGCTTACAGGCTAGCACAGATACGCAGTATTTT
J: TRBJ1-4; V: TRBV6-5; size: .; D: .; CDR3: CASGPYEKLFF; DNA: TGTGCCAGCGGACCCTATGAAAAACTGTTTTTT
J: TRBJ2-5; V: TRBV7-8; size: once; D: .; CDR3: CASSPPWGSQETQYF; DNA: TGTGCCAGCAGCCCCCCATGGGGCAGCCAAGAGACCCAGTACTTC
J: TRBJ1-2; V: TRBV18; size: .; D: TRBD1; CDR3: CASSTSGGQAIGGVGYTF; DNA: TGTGCCAGCTCCACTTCCGGAGGACAGGCCATAGGCGGTGTTGGCTACACCTTC
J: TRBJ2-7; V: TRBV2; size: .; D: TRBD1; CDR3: CASSAPTGRPYEQYF; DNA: TGTGCCAGCAGTGCCCCGACAGGGCGACCTTACGAGCAGTACTTC
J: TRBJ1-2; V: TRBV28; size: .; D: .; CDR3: CASRPARGLGYTF; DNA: TGTGCCAGCAGACCGGCCCGCGGGCTTGGCTACACCTTC
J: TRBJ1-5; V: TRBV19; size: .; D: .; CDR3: CASSIARGSNQPQHF; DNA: TGTGCCAGTAGTATAGCGCGTGGGAGCAATCAGCCCCAGCATTTT
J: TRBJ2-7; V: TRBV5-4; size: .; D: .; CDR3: CASSLDKGYEQYF; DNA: TGTGCCAGCAGCTTGGACAAGGGTTACGAGCAGTACTTC
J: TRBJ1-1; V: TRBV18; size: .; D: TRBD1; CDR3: CASSPQQGADTEAFF; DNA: TGTGCCAGCTCACCCCAACAGGGGGCGGACACTGAAGCTTTCTTT
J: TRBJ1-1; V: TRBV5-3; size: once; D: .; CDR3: CARSLFGCTEAFF; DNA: TGTGCCAGAAGCTTGTTCGGGTGCACTGAAGCTTTCTTT
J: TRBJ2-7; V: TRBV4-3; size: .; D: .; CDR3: CASKTSHLPPYEQYF; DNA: TGCGCCAGCAAAACTAGTCACCTCCCCCCTTACGAGCAGTACTTC
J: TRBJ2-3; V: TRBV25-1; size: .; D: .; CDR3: CASSDGRLITDTQYF; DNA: TGTGCCAGCAGTGATGGGAGACTGATCACAGATACGCAGTATTTT
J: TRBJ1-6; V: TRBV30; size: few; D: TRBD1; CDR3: CAWGRFVGTGDPLHF; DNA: TGTGCCTGGGGGCGGTTCGTAGGGACAGGGGATCCCCTCCACTTT
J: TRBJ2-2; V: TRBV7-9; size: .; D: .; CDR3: CASRQLNTGELFF; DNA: TGTGCCAGCAGACAGTTAAACACCGGGGAGCTGTTTTTT
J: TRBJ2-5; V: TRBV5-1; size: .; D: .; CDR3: CASSPRQTQETQYF; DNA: TGCGCCAGCAGCCCCCGACAGACCCAAGAGACCCAGTACTTC
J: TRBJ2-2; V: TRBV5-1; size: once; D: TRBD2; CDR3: CASSKGDLLAGGPSIGELFF; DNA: TGCGCCAGCAGCAAGGGCGACCTCCTAGCGGGAGGGCCGTCGATCGGGGAGCTGTTTTTT
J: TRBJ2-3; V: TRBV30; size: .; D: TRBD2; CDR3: CAWSGSGSWYSTDTQYF; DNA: TGTGCCTGGAGTGGTAGCGGGAGTTGGTATAGCACAGATACGCAGTATTTT
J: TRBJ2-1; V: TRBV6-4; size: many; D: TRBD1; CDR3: CASSLRQGEYNEQFF; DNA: TGTGCCAGCAGTCTTAGACAGGGAGAGTACAATGAGCAGTTCTTC
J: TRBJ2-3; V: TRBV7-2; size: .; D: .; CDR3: CASSIRPFGTDTQYF; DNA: TGTGCCAGCAGTATCCGGCCGTTTGGCACAGATACGCAGTATTTT
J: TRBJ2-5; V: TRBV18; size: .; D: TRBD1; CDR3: CASSPGTEETQYF; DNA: TGTGCCAGCTCACCAGGGACAGAAGAGACCCAGTACTTC
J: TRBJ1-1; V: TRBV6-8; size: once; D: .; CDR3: CARGRRRNTEAFF; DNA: TGTGCCAGAGGACGTAGGCGGAACACTGAAGCTTTCTTT
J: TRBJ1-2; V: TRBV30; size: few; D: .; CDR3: CAWAGYGYTF; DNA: TGTGCCTGGGCGGGGTATGGCTACACCTTC
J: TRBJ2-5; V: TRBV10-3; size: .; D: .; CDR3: CAIRALYGETQYF; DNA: TGTGCCATCAGGGCGCTATACGGAGAGACCCAGTACTTC
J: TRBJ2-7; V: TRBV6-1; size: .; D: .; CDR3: CASSPILSSYEQYF; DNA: TGTGCCAGCAGTCCGATACTGAGCTCCTACGAGCAGTACTTC
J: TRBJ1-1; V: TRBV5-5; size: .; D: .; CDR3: CASSLLVNREAFF; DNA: TGTGCCAGCAGCTTACTGGTAAACCGGGAAGCTTTCTTT
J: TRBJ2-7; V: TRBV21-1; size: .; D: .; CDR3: CASSARSSATYEQYF; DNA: TGTGCCAGCAGTGCCAGGAGTAGCGCGACCTACGAGCAGTACTTC
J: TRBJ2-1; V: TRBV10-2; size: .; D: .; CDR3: CASRNTGDEQFF; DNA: TGCGCCAGCAGAAACACGGGAGATGAGCAGTTCTTC
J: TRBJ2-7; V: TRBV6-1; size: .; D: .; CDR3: CASSDYYKFEQYF; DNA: TGTGCCAGCAGTGACTACTACAAGTTCGAGCAGTACTTC
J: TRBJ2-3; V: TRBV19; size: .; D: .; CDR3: CASSPLLRGDTQYF; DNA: TGTGCCAGTAGTCCCCTCCTGCGGGGAGATACGCAGTATTTT
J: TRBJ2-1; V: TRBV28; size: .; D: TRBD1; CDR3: CASSLPTGGWFF; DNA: TGTGCCAGCAGTTTACCCACAGGGGGTTGGTTCTTC
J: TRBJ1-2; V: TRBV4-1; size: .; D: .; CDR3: CASSQRELGTGNGYTF; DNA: TGCGCCAGCAGCCAAAGGGAGCTTGGAACAGGGAACGGCTACACCTTC